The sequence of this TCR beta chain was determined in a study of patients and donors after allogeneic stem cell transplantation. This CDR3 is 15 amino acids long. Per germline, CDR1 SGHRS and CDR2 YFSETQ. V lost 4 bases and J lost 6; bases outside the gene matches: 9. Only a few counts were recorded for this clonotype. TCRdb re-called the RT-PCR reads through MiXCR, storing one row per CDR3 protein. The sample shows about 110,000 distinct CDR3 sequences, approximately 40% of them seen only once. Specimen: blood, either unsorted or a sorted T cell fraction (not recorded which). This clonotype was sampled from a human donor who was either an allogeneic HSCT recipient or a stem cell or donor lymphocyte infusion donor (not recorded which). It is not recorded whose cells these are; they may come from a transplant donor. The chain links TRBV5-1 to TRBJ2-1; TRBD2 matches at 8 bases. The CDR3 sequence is CASSKGLVEVNEQFF. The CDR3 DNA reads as TGCGCCAGCAGCAAGGGACTAGTGGAAGTCAATGAGCAGTTCTTC. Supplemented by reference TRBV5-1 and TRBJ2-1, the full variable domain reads KAGVTQTPRYLIKTRGQQVTLSCSPISGHRSVSWYQQTPGQGLQFLFEYFSETQRNKGNFPGRFSGRQFSNSRSEMNVSTLELGDSALYLCASSKGLVEVNEQFFGPGTRLTVL.